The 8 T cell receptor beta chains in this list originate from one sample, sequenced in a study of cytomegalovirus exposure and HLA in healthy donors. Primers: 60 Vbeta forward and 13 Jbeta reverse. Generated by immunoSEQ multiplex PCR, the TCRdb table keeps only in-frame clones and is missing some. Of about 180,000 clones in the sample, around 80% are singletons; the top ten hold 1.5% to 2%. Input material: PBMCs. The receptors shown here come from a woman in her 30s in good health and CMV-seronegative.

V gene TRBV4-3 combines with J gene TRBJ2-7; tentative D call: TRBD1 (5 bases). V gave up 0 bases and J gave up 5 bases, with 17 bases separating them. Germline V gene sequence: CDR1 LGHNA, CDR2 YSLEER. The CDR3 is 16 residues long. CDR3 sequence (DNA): TGCGCCAGCAGCCAAGATCGGCAGGGCTGGAAGGACGAGCAGTACTTC. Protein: CASSQDRQGWKDEQYF.

As DNA, the CDR3 is TGTGCCAGTAGTATAGGTTTGGGCAGTAAAGCTTTCTTT. This translates into CASSIGLGSKAFF. The chain uses TRBV19 and TRBJ1-1; D uncertain. The germline V and J ends were trimmed by 1 base and 9 bases, with 12 bases remaining between them. The CDR3 is 13 amino acids. Germline values: CDR1 LNHDA, CDR2 SQIVND (reference sequence). Variable domain in full (rest from reference TRBV19 and TRBJ1-1): DGGITQSPKYLFRKEGQNVTLSCEQNLNHDAMYWYRQDPGQGLRLIYYSQIVNDFQKGDIAEGYSVSREKKESFPLTVTSAQKNPTAFYLCASSIGLGSKAFFGQGTRLTVV.

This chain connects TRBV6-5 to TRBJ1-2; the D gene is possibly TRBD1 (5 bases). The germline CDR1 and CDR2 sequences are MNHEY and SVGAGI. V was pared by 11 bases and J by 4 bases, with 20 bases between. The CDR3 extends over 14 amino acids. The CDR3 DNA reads TGTGCCGCCAGTCCGGGGGGGTCGAGCTATGGCTACACCTTC. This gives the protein CAASPGGSSYGYTF.

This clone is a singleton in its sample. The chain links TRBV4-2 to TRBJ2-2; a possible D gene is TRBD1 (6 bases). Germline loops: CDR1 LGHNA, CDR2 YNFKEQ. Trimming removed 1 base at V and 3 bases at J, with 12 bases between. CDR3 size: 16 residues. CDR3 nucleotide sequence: TGTGCCAGCAGCCAAGTAAGAGGACAGCACACCGGGGAGCTGTTTTTT. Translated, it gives CASSQVRGQHTGELFF.

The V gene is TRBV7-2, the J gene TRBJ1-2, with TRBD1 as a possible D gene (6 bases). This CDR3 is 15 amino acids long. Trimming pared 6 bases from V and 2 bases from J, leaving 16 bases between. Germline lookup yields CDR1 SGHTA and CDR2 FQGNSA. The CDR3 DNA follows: TGTGCCAGCAGACCTCGGGGGGGGCTGAACTATGGCTACACCTTC. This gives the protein CASRPRGGLNYGYTF.

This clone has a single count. In nucleotides, the CDR3 is TGTGCCTGGAGTCGCACAGCCCTAACAAACACCGGGGAGCTGTTTTTT. It is translated as CAWSRTALTNTGELFF. The J gene is TRBJ2-2, the V gene TRBV30; no definite D call. With 2 bases removed from V and 2 bases from J, the gap between germline ends came to 15 bases. CDR1 is GTSNPN and CDR2 is SVGIG in the germline V gene (reference sequence). The CDR3 spans 16 residues.

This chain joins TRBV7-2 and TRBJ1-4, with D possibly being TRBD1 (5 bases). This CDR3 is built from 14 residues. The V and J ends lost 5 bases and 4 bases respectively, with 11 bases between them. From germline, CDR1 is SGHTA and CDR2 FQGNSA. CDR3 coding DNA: TGTGCCAGCAGCCGGGGGGGGATTAATGAAAAACTGTTTTTT. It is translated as CASSRGGINEKLFF.

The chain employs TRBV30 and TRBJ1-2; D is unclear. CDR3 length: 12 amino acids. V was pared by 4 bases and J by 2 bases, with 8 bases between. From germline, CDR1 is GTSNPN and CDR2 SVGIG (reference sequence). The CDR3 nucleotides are TGTGCCTGGACCCCCCTCAACTATGGCTACACCTTC. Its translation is CAWTPLNYGYTF.